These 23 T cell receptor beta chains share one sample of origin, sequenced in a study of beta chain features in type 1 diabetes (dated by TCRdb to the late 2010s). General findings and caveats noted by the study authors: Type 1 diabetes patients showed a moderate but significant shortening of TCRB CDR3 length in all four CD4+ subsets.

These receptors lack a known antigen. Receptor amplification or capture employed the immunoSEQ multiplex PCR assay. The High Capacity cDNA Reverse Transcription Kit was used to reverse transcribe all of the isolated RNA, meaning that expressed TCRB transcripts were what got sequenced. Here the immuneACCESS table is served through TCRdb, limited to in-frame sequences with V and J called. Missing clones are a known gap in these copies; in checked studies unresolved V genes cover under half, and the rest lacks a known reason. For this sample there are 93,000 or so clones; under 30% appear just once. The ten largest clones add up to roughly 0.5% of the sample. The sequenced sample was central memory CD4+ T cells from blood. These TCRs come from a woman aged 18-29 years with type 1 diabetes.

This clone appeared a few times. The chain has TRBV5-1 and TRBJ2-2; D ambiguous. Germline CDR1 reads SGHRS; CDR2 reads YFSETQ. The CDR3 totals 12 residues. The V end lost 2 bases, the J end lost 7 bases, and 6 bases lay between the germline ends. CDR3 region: CASSFTGGELFF. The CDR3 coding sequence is TGCGCCAGCAGCTTTACGGGCGGGGAGCTGTTTTTT.

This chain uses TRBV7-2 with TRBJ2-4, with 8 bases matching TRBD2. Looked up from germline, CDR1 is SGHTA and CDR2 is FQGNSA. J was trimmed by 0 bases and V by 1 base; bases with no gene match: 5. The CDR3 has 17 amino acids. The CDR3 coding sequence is TGTGCCAGCAGCTTAGGGACTAGCAATCTAGCCAAAAACATTCAGTACTTC. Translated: CASSLGTSNLAKNIQYF.

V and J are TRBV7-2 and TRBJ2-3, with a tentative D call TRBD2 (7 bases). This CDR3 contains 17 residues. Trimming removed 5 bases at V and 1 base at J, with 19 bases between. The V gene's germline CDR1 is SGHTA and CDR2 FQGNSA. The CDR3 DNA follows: TGTGCCAGCAGCCCAACACCTAGGGAGGGGGGCACAGATACGCAGTATTTT. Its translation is CASSPTPREGGTDTQYF.

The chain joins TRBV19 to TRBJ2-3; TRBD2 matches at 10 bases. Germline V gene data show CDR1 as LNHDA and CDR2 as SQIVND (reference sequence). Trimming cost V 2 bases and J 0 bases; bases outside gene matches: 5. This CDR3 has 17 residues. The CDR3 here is CASSITSAGGSTDTQYF. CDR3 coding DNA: TGTGCCAGTAGTATAACATCAGCGGGAGGGAGCACAGATACGCAGTATTTT.

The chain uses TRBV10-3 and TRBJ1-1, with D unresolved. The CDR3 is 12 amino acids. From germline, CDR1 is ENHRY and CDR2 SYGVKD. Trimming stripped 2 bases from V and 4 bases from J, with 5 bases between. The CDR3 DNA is TGTGCCATCAGTGAGCCCAGCACTGAAGCTTTCTTT. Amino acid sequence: CAISEPSTEAFF.

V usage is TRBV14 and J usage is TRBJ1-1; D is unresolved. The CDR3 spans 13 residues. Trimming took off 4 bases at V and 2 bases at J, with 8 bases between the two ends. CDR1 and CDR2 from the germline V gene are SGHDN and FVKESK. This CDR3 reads CASSPSLNTEAFF. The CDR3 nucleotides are TGTGCCAGCAGCCCGTCCTTAAACACTGAAGCTTTCTTT.

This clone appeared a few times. The CDR3 loop reads CASSLFAGVSPEQFF. The CDR3 nucleotides are TGTGCCAGCAGCTTGTTCGCGGGAGTCTCCCCTGAGCAGTTCTTC. The rearrangement joins TRBV5-6 to TRBJ2-1; 7 nucleotides align to TRBD2. The V and J ends lost 1 base and 9 bases, in that order; junction bases with no gene match: 10. The CDR3 contains 15 residues. Germline CDR1 is SGHDT and CDR2 is YYEEEE.

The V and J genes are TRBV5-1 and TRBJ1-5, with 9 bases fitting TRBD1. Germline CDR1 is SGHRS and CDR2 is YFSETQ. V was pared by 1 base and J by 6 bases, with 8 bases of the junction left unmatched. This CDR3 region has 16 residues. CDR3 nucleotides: TGCGCCAGCAGCTTGATGGGGACGGGACAGGGTCAGCCCCAGCATTTT. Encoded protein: CASSLMGTGQGQPQHF.

CDR3 sequence reads: CAISESLGGQYNYNEQFF. As DNA, the CDR3 is TGTGCCATCAGTGAGTCTCTAGGGGGACAGTATAACTACAATGAGCAGTTCTTC. The V and J genes are TRBV10-3 and TRBJ2-1, with 7 positions matching TRBD1. The CDR3 sequence is 18 residues long. Unmatched junction bases numbered 11, after V lost 0 bases and J lost 3 bases. CDR1 is ENHRY, CDR2 SYGVKD, per germline.

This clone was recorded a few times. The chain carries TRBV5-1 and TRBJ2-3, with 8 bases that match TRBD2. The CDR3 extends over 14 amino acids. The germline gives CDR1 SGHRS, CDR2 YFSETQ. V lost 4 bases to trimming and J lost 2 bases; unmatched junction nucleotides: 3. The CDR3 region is CASSREGTTDTQYF. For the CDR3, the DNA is TGCGCCAGCAGCCGGGAGGGTACCACAGATACGCAGTATTTT. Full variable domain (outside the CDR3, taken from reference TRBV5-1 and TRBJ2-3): KAGVTQTPRYLIKTRGQQVTLSCSPISGHRSVSWYQQTPGQGLQFLFEYFSETQRNKGNFPGRFSGRQFSNSRSEMNVSTLELGDSALYLCASSREGTTDTQYFGPGTRLTVL.

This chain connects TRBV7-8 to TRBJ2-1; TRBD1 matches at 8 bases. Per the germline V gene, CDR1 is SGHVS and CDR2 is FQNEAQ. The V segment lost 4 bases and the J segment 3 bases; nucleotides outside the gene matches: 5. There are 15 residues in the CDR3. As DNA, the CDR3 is TGTGCCAGCAGCTCCCGGGACAGGAACTACAATGAGCAGTTCTTC. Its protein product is CASSSRDRNYNEQFF.

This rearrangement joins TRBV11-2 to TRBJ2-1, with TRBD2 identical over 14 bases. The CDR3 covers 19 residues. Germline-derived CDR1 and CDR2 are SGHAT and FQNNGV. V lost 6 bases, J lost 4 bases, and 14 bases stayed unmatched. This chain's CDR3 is CASRSVRPGLAGVYNEQFF. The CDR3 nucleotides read TGTGCCAGCAGGTCCGTTCGTCCGGGACTAGCGGGAGTTTACAATGAGCAGTTCTTC. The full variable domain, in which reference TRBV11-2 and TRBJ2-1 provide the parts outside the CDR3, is EAGVAQSPRYKIIEKRQSVAFWCNPISGHATLYWYQQILGQGPKLLIQFQNNGVVDDSQLPKDRFSAERLKGVDSTLKIQPAKLEDSAVYLCASRSVRPGLAGVYNEQFFGPGTRLTVL.

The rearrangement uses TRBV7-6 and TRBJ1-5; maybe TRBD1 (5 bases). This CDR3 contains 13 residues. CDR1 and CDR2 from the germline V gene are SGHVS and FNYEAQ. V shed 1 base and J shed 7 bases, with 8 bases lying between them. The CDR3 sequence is CASSLGGEQPQHF. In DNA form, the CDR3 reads TGTGCCAGCAGCTTAGGGGGGGAACAGCCCCAGCATTTT. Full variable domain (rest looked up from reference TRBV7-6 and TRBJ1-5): GAGVSQSPRYKVTKRGQDVALRCDPISGHVSLYWYRQALGQGPEFLTYFNYEAQQDKSGLPNDRFSAERPEGSISTLTIQRTEQRDSAMYRCASSLGGEQPQHFGDGTRLSIL.

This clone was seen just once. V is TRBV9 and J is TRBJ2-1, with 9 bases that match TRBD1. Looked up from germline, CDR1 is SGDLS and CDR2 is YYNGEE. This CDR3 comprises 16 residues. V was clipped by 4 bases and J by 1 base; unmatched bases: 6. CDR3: CASSSQQGASYNEQFF. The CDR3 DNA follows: TGTGCCAGCAGCTCCCAACAGGGGGCTTCCTACAATGAGCAGTTCTTC.

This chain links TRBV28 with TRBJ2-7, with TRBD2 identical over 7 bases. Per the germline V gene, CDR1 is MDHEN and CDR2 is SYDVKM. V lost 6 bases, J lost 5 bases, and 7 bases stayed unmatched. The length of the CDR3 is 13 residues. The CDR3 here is CASRGGSTHEQYF. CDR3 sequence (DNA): TGTGCCAGCAGAGGCGGGAGTACCCACGAGCAGTACTTC.

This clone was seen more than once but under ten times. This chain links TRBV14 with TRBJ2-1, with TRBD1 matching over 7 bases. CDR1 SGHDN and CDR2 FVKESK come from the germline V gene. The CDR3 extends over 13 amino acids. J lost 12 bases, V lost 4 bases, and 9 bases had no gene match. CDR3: CASSRADRVAQFF. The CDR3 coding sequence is TGTGCCAGCAGCCGCGCAGACAGGGTAGCGCAGTTCTTC. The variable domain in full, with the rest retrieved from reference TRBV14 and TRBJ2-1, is EAGVTQFPSHSVIEKGQTVTLRCDPISGHDNLYWYRRVMGKEIKFLLHFVKESKQDESGMPNNRFLAERTGGTYSTLKVQPAELEDSGVYFCASSRADRVAQFFGPGTRLTVL.

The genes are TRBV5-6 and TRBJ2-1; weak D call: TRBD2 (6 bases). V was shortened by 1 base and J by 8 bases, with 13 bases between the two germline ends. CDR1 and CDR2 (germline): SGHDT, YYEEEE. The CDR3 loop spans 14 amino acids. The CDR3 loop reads CASSLSLGLYEQFF. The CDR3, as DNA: TGTGCCAGCAGCTTGAGTTTGGGACTGTATGAGCAGTTCTTC.

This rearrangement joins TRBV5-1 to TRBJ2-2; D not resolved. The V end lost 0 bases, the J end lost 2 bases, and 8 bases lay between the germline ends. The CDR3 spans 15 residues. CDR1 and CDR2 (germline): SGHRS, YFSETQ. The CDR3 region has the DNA TGCGCCAGCAGCTTGGACTACTCCAACACCGGGGAGCTGTTTTTT. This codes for CASSLDYSNTGELFF.

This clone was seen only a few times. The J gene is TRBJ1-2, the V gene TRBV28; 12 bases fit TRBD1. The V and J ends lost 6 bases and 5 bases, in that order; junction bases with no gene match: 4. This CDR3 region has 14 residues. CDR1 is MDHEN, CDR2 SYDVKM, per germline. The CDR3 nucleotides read TGTGCCAGCAGGACGGGACAGGGGGCGTATGGCTACACCTTC. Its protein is CASRTGQGAYGYTF.

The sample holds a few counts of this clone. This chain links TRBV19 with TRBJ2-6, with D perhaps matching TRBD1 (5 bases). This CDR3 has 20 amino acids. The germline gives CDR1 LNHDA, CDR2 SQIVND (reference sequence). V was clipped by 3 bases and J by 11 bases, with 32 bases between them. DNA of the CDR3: TGTGCCAGTAGTATCCTCTTCCCAGGGTCACCGGGCTCCGTATCCGACGTCCTGACTTTC. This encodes CASSILFPGSPGSVSDVLTF.

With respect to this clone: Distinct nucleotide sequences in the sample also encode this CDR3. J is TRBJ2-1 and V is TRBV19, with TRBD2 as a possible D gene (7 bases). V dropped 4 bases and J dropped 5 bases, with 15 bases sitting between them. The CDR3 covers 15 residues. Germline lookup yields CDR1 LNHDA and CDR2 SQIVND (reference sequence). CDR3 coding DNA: TGTGCCAGTAGTACCCCAAGGGGGGGAGACAATGAGCAGTTCTTC. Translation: CASSTPRGGDNEQFF.

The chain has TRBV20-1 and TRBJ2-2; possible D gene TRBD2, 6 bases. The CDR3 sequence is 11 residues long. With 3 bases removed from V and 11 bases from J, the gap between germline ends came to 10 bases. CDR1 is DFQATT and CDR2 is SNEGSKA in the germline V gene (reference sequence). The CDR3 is CSASRGLELFF. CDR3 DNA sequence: TGCAGTGCTAGTAGGGGACTCGAGCTGTTTTTT.

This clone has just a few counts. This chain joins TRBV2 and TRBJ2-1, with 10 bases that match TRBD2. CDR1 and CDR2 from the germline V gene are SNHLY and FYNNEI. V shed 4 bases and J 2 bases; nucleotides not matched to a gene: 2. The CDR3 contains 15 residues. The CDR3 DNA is TGTGCCAGCAGTGCACTAGCGGGACCCTACAATGAGCAGTTCTTC. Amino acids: CASSALAGPYNEQFF.